This T cell receptor (beta chain) came from a study of patients and donors after allogeneic stem cell transplantation. TCRdb ran MiXCR on the RT-PCR reads and lists one entry per CDR3 protein. Of approximately 200,000 distinct CDR3 sequences listed, 41% were seen once; the top ten hold 33%. Germline CDR1 and CDR2: LGHNA and YNFKEQ. Trimming stripped 1 base from V and 0 bases from J, with 10 bases between. There are 15 residues in the CDR3. The clonotype was recovered from a human donor who was either an allogeneic HSCT recipient or a stem cell or donor lymphocyte infusion donor (not recorded which). It is not recorded whose cells these are; they may come from a transplant donor. This chain connects TRBV4-2 to TRBJ2-7; D is perhaps TRBD1 (6 bases). Sequenced sample: blood, either unsorted or a sorted T cell fraction (not recorded which). CDR3 amino acids: CASSQGRDNSYEQYF. DNA for the CDR3: TGTGCCAGCAGCCAAGGCCGGGACAACTCCTACGAGCAGTACTTC.